The clone carrying this TCR beta chain has a count of ten or more. Trimming pared 6 bases from V and 1 base from J, leaving 14 bases between. This CDR3 has 14 amino acids. Germline V gene data show CDR1 as SGHDT and CDR2 as YYEEEE. Individual cDNA molecules carried attached unique molecular identifiers. TCRdb reprocessed the 5' RACE reads via MiXCR and lists one record per CDR3 protein. The data hold approximately 50,000 distinct CDR3 sequences, with around 12% observed a single time. The sample comes from a study of early T cells in non-severe SARS-CoV-2 infection. Study-wide background: Unpaired chains resulted from sequencing bulk RNA of unsorted whole blood.

Sample: whole blood. The chain is built from TRBV5-6 and TRBJ2-7, with D perhaps TRBD1 (6 bases). This receptor was obtained from an adult who was a healthcare worker with PCR-confirmed SARS-CoV-2 infection or an uninfected control (not recorded which). This CDR3 is CASTLRQGSYEQYF. In DNA, the CDR3 is TGTGCCAGCACCCTTCGGCAGGGGTCCTACGAGCAGTACTTC.